This entry concerns a single TCR beta chain. The antigen is undetermined. This sample was taken from a study of T cell responses to AZD1222 COVID-19 vaccine. Some clones are missing from TCRdb's copy, which holds only in-frame ones; the method was immunoSEQ multiplex PCR. The table has about 67,000 clones, roughly four fifths seen once. Overall study findings and caveats: Clonal diversity was possibly underestimated, and white British individuals and females predominated among donors.

CDR1 GTSNPN and CDR2 SVGIG come from the germline V gene (reference sequence). Trimming removed 2 bases from V and 5 bases from J; junction bases left unmatched: 3. This CDR3 spans 13 amino acids. The source of this sequence is an adult who received the AZD1222 COVID-19 vaccine. The chain couples TRBV30 to TRBJ2-5; TRBD1 matches 9 bases. The material was peripheral blood, obtained 28 days after the second AZD1222 dose. In nucleotides, the CDR3 is TGTGCCTGGAGTTACAGGGGGCGGGAGACCCAGTACTTC. Its translation: CAWSYRGRETQYF.